The entry that follows covers one T cell receptor beta chain sequence. Its target is unknown. This sample was included in a study of shared clonotypes between healthy human individuals. Naive CD8 cells lacked CD45RO, underwent positive selection for CCR7 and left out terminally differentiated effector memory CD45RA+ cells. Several immunoSEQ plates received, in even portions, the genomic DNA of each subset. The data were produced by immunoSEQ multiplex PCR, yet TCRdb's version contains in-frame clones alone and is incomplete. Counted here are about 650,000 clones, around 95% occurring once; the ten biggest clones make up around 0.097%. Trimming stripped 8 bases from V and 4 bases from J, with 14 bases between. This CDR3 has 14 amino acids. The germline V gene has CDR1 MDHEN and CDR2 SYDVKM. The study, taken as a whole, reports: Non-shared clonotypes had lower generation probabilities than clonotypes shared by all four sorted-subset donors.

Sequenced sample: naive CD8+ T cells sorted from blood. This sequence was found in a woman in her thirties in good health. The chain couples TRBV28 to TRBJ2-2; D gene ambiguous. CDR3 residues: CASDSVGSTGELFF. DNA for the CDR3: TGTGCCAGCGATTCGGTGGGTAGCACCGGGGAGCTGTTTTTT.